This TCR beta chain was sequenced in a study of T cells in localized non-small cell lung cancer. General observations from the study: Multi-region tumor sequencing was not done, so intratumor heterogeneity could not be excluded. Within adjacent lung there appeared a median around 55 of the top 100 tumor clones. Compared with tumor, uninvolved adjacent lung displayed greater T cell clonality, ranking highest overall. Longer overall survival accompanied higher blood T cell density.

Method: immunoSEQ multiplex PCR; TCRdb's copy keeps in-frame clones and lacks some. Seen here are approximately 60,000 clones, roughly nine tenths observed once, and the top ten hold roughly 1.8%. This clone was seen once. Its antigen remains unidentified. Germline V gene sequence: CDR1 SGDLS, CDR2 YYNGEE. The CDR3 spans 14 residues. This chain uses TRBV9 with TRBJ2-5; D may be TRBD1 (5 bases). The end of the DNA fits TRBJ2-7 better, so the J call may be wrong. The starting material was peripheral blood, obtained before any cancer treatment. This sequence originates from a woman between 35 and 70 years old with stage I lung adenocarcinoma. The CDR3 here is CASSVGQTTYEQYF. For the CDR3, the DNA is TGTGCCAGCAGCGTAGGACAGACCACCTACGAGCAGTACTTC.